One and the same sample provided the 7 T cell receptor beta chains below, sequenced in a study of blood T cell repertoires in COVID-19. Only in-frame clones appear in the TCRdb table, and some are missing; sequencing was by immunoSEQ multiplex PCR. The sample carries fewer than 250,000 clones, approximately 82% recorded once. The sample taken for sequencing was peripheral blood. The receptor source for this set is a woman between 50 and 59 years old with acute or convalescent COVID-19.

The chain uses TRBV30 and TRBJ2-1, with D perhaps TRBD2 (6 bases). The CDR3 is 12 amino acids. The V gene lost 4 bases and the J gene lost 10 bases, with 14 bases spanning the gap. CDR1 and CDR2 (germline): GTSNPN, SVGIG (reference sequence). CDR3 bases: TGTGCCTGGAACCCCTCTCGGGGGGAGCAGTTCTTC. Residues: CAWNPSRGEQFF.

The V gene is TRBV19, the J gene TRBJ2-5; TRBD2 aligns across 12 bases. Per the germline V gene, CDR1 is LNHDA and CDR2 is SQIVND (reference sequence). The CDR3 has 20 residues. V lost 1 base and J lost 4; bases outside the gene matches: 16. For the CDR3, the DNA is TGTGCCAGTAGTATAGGGGGTTCGGGGCTAGCGGGAGGGCCGTCAGAGACCCAGTACTTC. Residues: CASSIGGSGLAGGPSETQYF.

The chain links TRBV24-1 to TRBJ1-2, with D unclear. From germline, CDR1 is KGHDR and CDR2 SFDVKD. The CDR3 loop spans 13 amino acids. Trimming took off 1 base at V and 10 bases at J, with 12 bases between the two ends. CDR3 region: CATSDFRQRNYTF. Here the CDR3 DNA reads TGTGCCACCAGTGATTTTAGGCAGCGCAACTACACCTTC.

This sequence joins TRBV19 and TRBJ2-7; 12 nucleotides match TRBD1. CDR1 is LNHDA, CDR2 SQIVND, per germline (reference sequence). This CDR3 region has 15 residues. After removal of 4 bases from V and 7 bases from J, the junction contained 8 bases not matched to a gene. The DNA of the CDR3 is TGTGCCAGTAGTACCGGGGACAGGGGGCGCGGAGAGCAGTACTTC. Protein product: CASSTGDRGRGEQYF.

V and J are TRBV27 and TRBJ2-7; 8 bases align to TRBD1. The germline CDR1 and CDR2 sequences are MNHEY and SMNVEV (reference sequence). CDR3 length equals 14 residues. V gave up 8 bases and J gave up 0 bases; unmatched junction bases: 6. Here the CDR3 DNA reads TGTGCCAGCCGTATACAGGGGGGCTCCTACGAGCAGTACTTC. Translating gives CASRIQGGSYEQYF.

The chain joins TRBV10-1 to TRBJ2-3; D might be TRBD2 (6 bases). V lost 3 bases to trimming and J lost 0 bases, with 7 bases between them. Germline V lookup: CDR1 WNHNN, CDR2 SYGVQD (reference sequence). The CDR3 is 14 residues long. The CDR3 sequence is CASSDGTSTDTQYF. CDR3 nucleotides: TGCGCCAGCAGTGATGGGACTAGCACAGATACGCAGTATTTT.

J is TRBJ1-1 and V is TRBV5-1; D is perhaps TRBD1 (6 bases). Germline V CDR1 and CDR2: SGHRS, YFSETQ. The CDR3 runs to 16 residues. Trimming took off 0 bases at V and 3 bases at J, with 15 bases between the two ends. As DNA, the CDR3 is TGCGCCAGCAGCTTGGCTCCCCGGACAGCGGACACTGAAGCTTTCTTT. Encoded protein: CASSLAPRTADTEAFF. Together with reference TRBV5-1 and TRBJ1-1, the CDR3 gives the full variable domain: KAGVTQTPRYLIKTRGQQVTLSCSPISGHRSVSWYQQTPGQGLQFLFEYFSETQRNKGNFPGRFSGRQFSNSRSEMNVSTLELGDSALYLCASSLAPRTADTEAFFGQGTRLTVV.